What follows are 24 T cell receptor beta chains derived from one specimen sequenced in a study of blood T cell repertoires in COVID-19. Sequencing was performed with immunoSEQ multiplex PCR; in TCRdb, only in-frame clones are kept and a portion is missing. Among roughly 50,000 clones listed, 85% to 90% were seen once. The specimen was peripheral blood. The receptors originated from a man aged 55 to 69 with acute or convalescent COVID-19.

By proportion, this clone is medium-sized. The chain is built from TRBV7-9 and TRBJ2-2, with 10 bases lining up with TRBD2. The CDR3 has 18 amino acids. The V and J ends lost 5 bases and 6 bases, in that order; junction bases with no gene match: 15. Germline loops: CDR1 SEHNR, CDR2 FQNEAQ (reference sequence). The CDR3 protein is CASSPPFRLAGVAGELFF. The CDR3 region has the DNA TGTGCCAGCAGCCCCCCGTTCCGGCTAGCGGGAGTGGCCGGGGAGCTGTTTTTT.

The rearrangement uses TRBV5-4 and TRBJ2-4; tentative D call: TRBD1 (6 bases). Germline CDR1 is SGHNT and CDR2 is YYREEE (reference sequence). This CDR3 region has 12 residues. V was pared by 4 bases and J by 8 bases, with 10 bases between. This CDR3 is CASSPGADIQYF. The CDR3, as DNA: TGTGCCAGCAGCCCAGGGGCGGACATTCAGTACTTC.

The chain links TRBV5-1 to TRBJ2-3, with 7 positions matching TRBD2. Germline V gives CDR1 SGHRS, CDR2 YFSETQ. Unmatched junction bases numbered 2, after V lost 0 bases and J lost 1 base. The CDR3 runs 15 residues. The CDR3 bases are TGCGCCAGCAGCTTGGCTAGCGGAGGCACAGATACGCAGTATTTT. Protein: CASSLASGGTDTQYF. Full variable domain (missing parts from reference TRBV5-1 and TRBJ2-3): KAGVTQTPRYLIKTRGQQVTLSCSPISGHRSVSWYQQTPGQGLQFLFEYFSETQRNKGNFPGRFSGRQFSNSRSEMNVSTLELGDSALYLCASSLASGGTDTQYFGPGTRLTVL.

The sample holds many counts of this clone. The rearrangement uses TRBV7-8 and TRBJ1-5; D remains ambiguous. The CDR3 loop spans 14 amino acids. CDR1 is SGHVS and CDR2 is FQNEAQ in the germline V gene. Trimming removed 1 base from V and 2 bases from J, with 6 bases in between. The CDR3 sequence is CASSLVGGNQPQHF. The CDR3 coding sequence is TGTGCCAGCAGCTTAGTCGGGGGCAATCAGCCCCAGCATTTT.

A few counts support this clone. The chain combines TRBV6-2 or TRBV6-3 with TRBJ1-2; D not certain. V was clipped by 6 bases and J by 8 bases, with 13 bases between them. The CDR3 length is 12 residues. The germline gives CDR1 MNHEY, CDR2 SVGEGT. CDR3 sequence (DNA): TGTGCCAGCAGCCCCCGGGTGTCGGGCTACACCTTC. Its protein is CASSPRVSGYTF.

The chain has TRBV9 and TRBJ1-1; maybe TRBD1 (5 bases). The CDR3 consists of 14 residues. Trimming pared 6 bases from V and 4 bases from J, leaving 16 bases between. Germline CDR1 is SGDLS and CDR2 is YYNGEE. The CDR3 DNA reads TGTGCCAGCACCCCGGGAGGGGAGGGCACTGAAGCTTTCTTT. It codes for CASTPGGEGTEAFF.

The rearrangement links TRBV2 to TRBJ2-7; possible D gene TRBD1, 5 bases. V dropped 4 bases and J dropped 2 bases, with 12 bases sitting between them. The CDR3 length is 14 residues. Germline V gives CDR1 SNHLY, CDR2 FYNNEI. CDR3 sequence reads: CASSVVQGTYEQYF. CDR3 DNA: TGTGCCAGCAGTGTAGTGCAGGGTACCTACGAGCAGTACTTC. Full variable domain (rest looked up from reference TRBV2 and TRBJ2-7): EPEVTQTPSHQVTQMGQEVILRCVPISNHLYFYWYRQILGQKVEFLVSFYNNEISEKSEIFDDQFSVERPDGSNFTLKIRSTKLEDSAMYFCASSVVQGTYEQYFGPGTRLTVT.

This chain connects TRBV27 to TRBJ1-1; 7 bases are a match to TRBD1. Trimming removed 10 bases from V and 1 base from J; junction bases left unmatched: 12. Germline CDR1 MNHEY, CDR2 SMNVEV (reference sequence). The CDR3 contains 15 residues. Here the CDR3 reads CATRKNRGRNTEAFF. The CDR3 DNA sequence: TGTGCCACCAGAAAAAACAGGGGAAGGAACACTGAAGCTTTCTTT.

J is TRBJ2-4 and V is TRBV12-3 or TRBV12-4; D is undetermined. V was clipped by 4 bases and J by 5 bases, with 6 bases between them. The CDR3 totals 12 residues. The chain's CDR3 is CASSSVENIQYF. The CDR3, as DNA: TGTGCCAGCAGTTCTGTAGAAAACATTCAGTACTTC.

The gene calls are TRBV30 and TRBJ2-5; D is undetermined. This CDR3 has 12 amino acids. Trimming shortened V by 2 bases and J by 7 bases, and 11 bases separated the two germline ends. Germline values: CDR1 GTSNPN, CDR2 SVGIG (reference sequence). Here the CDR3 DNA reads TGTGCCTGGAGTTCGAGCGTGTGGACCCAGTACTTC. It encodes CAWSSSVWTQYF.

V is TRBV5-8 and J is TRBJ2-3; D gene uncertain. The germline V and J ends were trimmed by 1 base and 6 bases, with 6 bases remaining between them. CDR3 length equals 12 residues. Germline CDR1 and CDR2: SGHTS and YDEGEE. The CDR3 sequence: CASSLRGDTQYF. CDR3 coding DNA: TGTGCCAGCAGCTTGCGCGGCGATACGCAGTATTTT.

The V and J genes are TRBV5-4 and TRBJ2-1; 7 positions agree with TRBD2. With 3 bases clipped from V and 1 base from J, the junction kept 7 bases outside the gene matches. The CDR3 is 16 amino acids. Germline CDR1 and CDR2: SGHNT and YYREEE (reference sequence). CDR3 region: CASSSAGGRSYNEQFF. CDR3 in DNA: TGTGCCAGCAGCTCTGCCGGGGGGAGGTCCTACAATGAGCAGTTCTTC.

This sequence joins TRBV28 and TRBJ1-1; TRBD1 matches 8 bases. The CDR3 contains 16 residues. V dropped 5 bases and J dropped 1; count of bases not matched to a gene: 9. Germline CDR1 MDHEN, CDR2 SYDVKM. The CDR3 spells CASSPHRQGRNTEAFF. The CDR3 DNA is TGTGCCAGCAGTCCTCATAGACAGGGGCGGAACACTGAAGCTTTCTTT.

The rearrangement uses TRBV6-5 and TRBJ2-1; possibly TRBD2 for D (5 bases). The CDR3 runs to 15 residues. The V and J ends lost 8 bases and 5 bases respectively, with 19 bases between them. Germline V gene lookup returns CDR1 MNHEY and CDR2 SVGAGI. This CDR3 reads CASAPRVTANNEQFF. The CDR3 DNA follows: TGTGCCAGCGCCCCGCGGGTAACGGCAAACAATGAGCAGTTCTTC.

This clone was observed a few times. The genes are TRBV7-8 and TRBJ1-5; D remains ambiguous. Germline lookup yields CDR1 SGHVS and CDR2 FQNEAQ. The CDR3 is 14 residues long. The V and J ends lost 2 bases and 0 bases respectively, with 5 bases between them. This CDR3 is CASSLSNSNQPQHF. In DNA, the CDR3 is TGTGCCAGCAGCTTATCTAATAGCAATCAGCCCCAGCATTTT.

The rearrangement links TRBV9 to TRBJ2-3; possible D gene TRBD1, 6 bases. The germline gives CDR1 SGDLS, CDR2 YYNGEE. Trimming took 4 bases from V and 2 from J, leaving 14 bases between them. This CDR3 is built from 15 residues. The CDR3 region has the DNA TGTGCCAGCAGCACCCGACCAGGGGTCACAGATACGCAGTATTTT. It yields the protein CASSTRPGVTDTQYF. Complete variable domain (other parts from reference TRBV9 and TRBJ2-3): DSGVTQTPKHLITATGQRVTLRCSPRSGDLSVYWYQQSLDQGLQFLIQYYNGEERAKGNILERFSAQQFPDLHSELNLSSLELGDSALYFCASSTRPGVTDTQYFGPGTRLTVL.

The V and J genes are TRBV30 and TRBJ1-2; 9 bases match TRBD1. Trimming cost V 1 base and J 7 bases; bases outside gene matches: 16. Per germline, CDR1 GTSNPN and CDR2 SVGIG (reference sequence). The CDR3 spans 17 residues. The CDR3 sequence is CAWSALGGTGPRSGYTF. In DNA, the CDR3 is TGTGCCTGGAGTGCCCTAGGAGGGACAGGGCCACGTAGTGGCTACACCTTC. Full variable domain (missing parts from reference TRBV30 and TRBJ1-2): SQTIHQWPATLVQPVGSPLSLECTVEGTSNPNLYWYRQAAGRGLQLLFYSVGIGQISSEVPQNLSASRPQDRQFILSSKKLLLSDSGFYLCAWSALGGTGPRSGYTFGSGTRLTVV.

J is TRBJ1-2 and V is TRBV7-8; D is ambiguous. With 8 bases removed from V and 8 bases from J, the gap between germline ends came to 21 bases. Germline assignment: CDR1 SGHVS and CDR2 FQNEAQ. CDR3 size: 14 residues. Written as DNA, the CDR3 is TGTGCCAGCTGGAGGCAGGCGGAGGATCGAGGCTACACCTTC. Residues: CASWRQAEDRGYTF.

The rearrangement joins TRBV19 to TRBJ1-5; D remains unclear. Germline V gene sequence: CDR1 LNHDA, CDR2 SQIVND (reference sequence). Trimming pared 3 bases from V and 4 bases from J, leaving 7 bases between. The CDR3 spans 13 residues. The DNA for the CDR3 is TGTGCCAGTAGTATTCCAGGTAATCAGCCCCAGCATTTT. It translates to CASSIPGNQPQHF.

This clone was detected only once. The chain recombines TRBV11-2 with TRBJ2-5; possibly TRBD2 for D (7 bases). CDR3 length equals 14 residues. Trimming left V 3 bases short and J 6 bases short, with 14 bases between. The germline gives CDR1 SGHAT, CDR2 FQNNGV. Here the CDR3 DNA reads TGTGCCAGCAGCTTGTGGGGGGGCGGGCAGACCCAGTACTTC. The encoded protein is CASSLWGGGQTQYF. The whole variable domain, remainder taken from reference TRBV11-2 and TRBJ2-5, is EAGVAQSPRYKIIEKRQSVAFWCNPISGHATLYWYQQILGQGPKLLIQFQNNGVVDDSQLPKDRFSAERLKGVDSTLKIQPAKLEDSAVYLCASSLWGGGQTQYFGPGTRLLVL.

This clone was seen only a few times. The rearrangement joins TRBV14 to TRBJ2-7; 10 bases line up with TRBD1. Germline V CDR1 and CDR2: SGHDN, FVKESK. The junction had 2 bases not matched to a gene; V was cut back by 2 bases and J by 1 base. The CDR3 is made up of 15 amino acids. The CDR3 DNA reads TGTGCCAGCAGCCAACGGACAGGGGGATCCTACGAGCAGTACTTC. It is translated as CASSQRTGGSYEQYF.

This chain uses TRBV25-1 with TRBJ2-5; 11 bases are a match to TRBD2. The CDR3 is 15 amino acids. CDR1 MGHDK and CDR2 SYGVNS come from the germline V gene. After removal of 3 bases from V and 2 bases from J, the junction contained 2 bases not matched to a gene. The DNA of the CDR3 is TGTGCCAGCAGTGAGGGACTAGCGGAGCAAGAGACCCAGTACTTC. This gives the protein CASSEGLAEQETQYF.

This clone was observed a single time. The V call is TRBV6-5, the J call TRBJ2-7, with 7 bases lining up with TRBD2. Per germline, CDR1 MNHEY and CDR2 SVGAGI. J lost 3 bases, V lost 2 bases, and 7 bases had no gene match. The CDR3 runs 15 residues. The CDR3 sequence: CASSYPAGVSYEQYF. CDR3 in DNA: TGTGCCAGCAGTTACCCGGCGGGAGTTAGCTACGAGCAGTACTTC.

V usage is TRBV19 and J usage is TRBJ1-2; D may be TRBD1 (6 bases). V lost 3 bases and J 4 bases, leaving 12 bases between the germline ends. Germline V CDR1 and CDR2: LNHDA, SQIVND (reference sequence). The CDR3 consists of 14 residues. In nucleotides, the CDR3 is TGTGCCAGTAGTATGGGGGCGAGGGGCTATGGCTACACCTTC. Translation gives CASSMGARGYGYTF.